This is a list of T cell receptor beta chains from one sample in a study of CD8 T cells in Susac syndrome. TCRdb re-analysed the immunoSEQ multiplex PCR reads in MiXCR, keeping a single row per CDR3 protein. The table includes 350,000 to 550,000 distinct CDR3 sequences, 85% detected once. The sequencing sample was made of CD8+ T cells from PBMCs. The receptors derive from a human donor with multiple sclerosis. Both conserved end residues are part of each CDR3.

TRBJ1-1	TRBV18	CASSPTRSPRRNTEAFF
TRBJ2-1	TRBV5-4	CASSPGIAGLNEQFF
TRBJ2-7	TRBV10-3	CAISGLQGQIYEQYF
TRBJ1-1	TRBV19	CASAGTGIKNTEAFF
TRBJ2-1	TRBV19	CASSISDSYNEQFF
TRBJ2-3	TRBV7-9	CASTRASDTQYF
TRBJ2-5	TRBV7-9	CASSPRDRIQETQYF
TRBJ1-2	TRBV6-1	CASSPSPGQRLYGYTF
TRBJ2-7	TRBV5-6	CASSSPNDRAGEQYF
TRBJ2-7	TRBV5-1	CASSLGDTEQYF
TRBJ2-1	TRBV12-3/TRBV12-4	CASSLEAQDEQFF
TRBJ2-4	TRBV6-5	CASAGLSNIQYF
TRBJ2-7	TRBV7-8	CASSALLPSASYEQYF
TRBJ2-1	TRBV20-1	CSARDAALAGANYSYNEQFF
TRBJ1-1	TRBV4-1	CASSHVTWTDQNTEAFF